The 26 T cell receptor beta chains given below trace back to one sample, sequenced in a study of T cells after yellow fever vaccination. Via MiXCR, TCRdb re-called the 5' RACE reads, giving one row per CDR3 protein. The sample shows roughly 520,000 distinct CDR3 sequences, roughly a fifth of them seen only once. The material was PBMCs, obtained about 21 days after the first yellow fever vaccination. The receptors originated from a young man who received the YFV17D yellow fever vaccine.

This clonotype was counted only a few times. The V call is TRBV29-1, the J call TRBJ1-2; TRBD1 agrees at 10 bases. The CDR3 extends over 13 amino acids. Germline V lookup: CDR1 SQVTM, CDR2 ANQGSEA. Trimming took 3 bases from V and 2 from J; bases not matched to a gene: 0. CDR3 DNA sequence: TGCAGCGTTGAGGGACAGGGGAACTATGGCTACACCTTC. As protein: CSVEGQGNYGYTF.

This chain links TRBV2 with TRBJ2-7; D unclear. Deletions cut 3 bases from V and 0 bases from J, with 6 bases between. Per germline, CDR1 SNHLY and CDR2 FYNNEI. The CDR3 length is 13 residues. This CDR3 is CASSEANSYEQYF. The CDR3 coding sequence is TGTGCCAGCAGTGAGGCCAACTCCTACGAGCAGTACTTC.

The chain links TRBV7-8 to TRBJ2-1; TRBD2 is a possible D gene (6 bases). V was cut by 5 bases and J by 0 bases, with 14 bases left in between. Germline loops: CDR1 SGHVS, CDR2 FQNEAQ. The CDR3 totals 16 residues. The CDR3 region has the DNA TGTGCCAGCAGCCTCCCCGGGGGTGTCTCCTACAATGAGCAGTTCTTC. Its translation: CASSLPGGVSYNEQFF.

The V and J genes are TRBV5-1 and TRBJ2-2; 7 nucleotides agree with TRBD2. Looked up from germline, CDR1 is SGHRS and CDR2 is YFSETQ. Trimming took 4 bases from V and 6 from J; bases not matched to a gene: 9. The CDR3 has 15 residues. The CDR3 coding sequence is TGCGCCAGCAGCGCCCGGACTAGGGTCTCCGGGGAGCTGTTTTTT. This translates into CASSARTRVSGELFF.

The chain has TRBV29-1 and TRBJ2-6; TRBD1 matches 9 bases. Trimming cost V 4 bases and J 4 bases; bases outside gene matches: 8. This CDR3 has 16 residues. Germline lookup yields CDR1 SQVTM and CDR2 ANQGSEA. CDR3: CSVGRTGVGGANVLTF. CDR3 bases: TGCAGCGTTGGACGGACAGGGGTGGGGGGGGCCAACGTCCTGACTTTC.

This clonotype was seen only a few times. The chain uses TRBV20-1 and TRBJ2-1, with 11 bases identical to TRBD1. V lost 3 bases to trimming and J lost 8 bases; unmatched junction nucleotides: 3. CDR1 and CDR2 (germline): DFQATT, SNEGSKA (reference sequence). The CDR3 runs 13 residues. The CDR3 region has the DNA TGCAGTGCTAGGGGGGACAGGGGGGATGAGCAGTTCTTC. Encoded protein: CSARGDRGDEQFF.

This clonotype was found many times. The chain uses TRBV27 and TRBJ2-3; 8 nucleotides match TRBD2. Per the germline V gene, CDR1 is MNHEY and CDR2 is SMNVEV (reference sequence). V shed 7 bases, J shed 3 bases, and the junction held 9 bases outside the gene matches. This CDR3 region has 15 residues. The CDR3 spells CASTGGGRGTDTQYF. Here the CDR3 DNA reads TGTGCCAGCACCGGGGGGGGCCGGGGGACAGATACGCAGTATTTT.

CDR3 DNA: TGTGCCAGCAGCTCAACAGGGGGCTATGGCAATGAGCAGTTCTTC. It codes for CASSSTGGYGNEQFF. The chain recombines TRBV5-6 with TRBJ2-1; 9 bases match TRBD1. The germline CDR1 and CDR2 sequences are SGHDT and YYEEEE. The trim removed 3 bases at V and 6 bases at J, leaving 7 bases unmatched. CDR3 length: 15 residues.

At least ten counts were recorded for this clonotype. CDR3 residues: CASSQDTLGAGTGELFF. Here the CDR3 DNA reads TGTGCCAGCAGCCAAGATACGCTGGGGGCGGGCACCGGGGAGCTGTTTTTT. This sequence joins TRBV4-2 and TRBJ2-2; maybe TRBD1 (6 bases). The V and J ends lost 0 bases and 4 bases respectively, with 15 bases between them. The CDR3 contains 17 residues. The germline gives CDR1 LGHNA, CDR2 YNFKEQ.

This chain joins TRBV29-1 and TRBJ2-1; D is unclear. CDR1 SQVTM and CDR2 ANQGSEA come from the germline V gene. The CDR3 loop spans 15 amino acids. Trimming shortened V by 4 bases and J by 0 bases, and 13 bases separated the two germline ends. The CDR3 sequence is CSVGLRSSSYNEQFF. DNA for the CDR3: TGCAGCGTTGGATTGCGCAGCAGCTCCTACAATGAGCAGTTCTTC.

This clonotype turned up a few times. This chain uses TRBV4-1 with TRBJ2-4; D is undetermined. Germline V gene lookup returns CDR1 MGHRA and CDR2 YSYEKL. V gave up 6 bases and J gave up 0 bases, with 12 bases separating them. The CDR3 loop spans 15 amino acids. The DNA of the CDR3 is TGCGCCAGCAGTCACCCCGCCCTAGCCAAAAACATTCAGTACTTC. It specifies CASSHPALAKNIQYF.

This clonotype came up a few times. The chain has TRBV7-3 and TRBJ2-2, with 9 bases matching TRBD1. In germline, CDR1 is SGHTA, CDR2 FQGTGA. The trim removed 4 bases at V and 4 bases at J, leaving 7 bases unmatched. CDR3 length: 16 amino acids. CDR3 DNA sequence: TGTGCCAGCAGCTCTCCCGAGACAGGGGGCACCGGGGAGCTGTTTTTT. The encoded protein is CASSSPETGGTGELFF.

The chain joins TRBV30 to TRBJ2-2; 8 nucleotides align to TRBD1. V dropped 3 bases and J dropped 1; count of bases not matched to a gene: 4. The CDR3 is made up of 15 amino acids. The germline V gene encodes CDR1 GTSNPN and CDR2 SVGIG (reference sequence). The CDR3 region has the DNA TGTGCCTGGAGACCAGACAGGGGGAACACCGGGGAGCTGTTTTTT. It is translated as CAWRPDRGNTGELFF.

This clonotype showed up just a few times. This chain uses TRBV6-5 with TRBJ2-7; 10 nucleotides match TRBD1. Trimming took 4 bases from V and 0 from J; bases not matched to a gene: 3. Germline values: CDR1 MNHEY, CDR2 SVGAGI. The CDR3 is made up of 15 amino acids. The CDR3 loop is CASSWGQGHSYEQYF. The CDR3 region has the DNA TGTGCCAGCAGTTGGGGACAGGGGCACTCCTACGAGCAGTACTTC.

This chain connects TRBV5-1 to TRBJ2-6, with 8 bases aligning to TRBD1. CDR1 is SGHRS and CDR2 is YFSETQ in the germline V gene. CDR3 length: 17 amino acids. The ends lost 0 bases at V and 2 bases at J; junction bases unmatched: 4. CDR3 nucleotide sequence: TGCGCCAGCAGCTTGGGACAGGGGTCAGCTGGGGCCAACGTCCTGACTTTC. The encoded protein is CASSLGQGSAGANVLTF.

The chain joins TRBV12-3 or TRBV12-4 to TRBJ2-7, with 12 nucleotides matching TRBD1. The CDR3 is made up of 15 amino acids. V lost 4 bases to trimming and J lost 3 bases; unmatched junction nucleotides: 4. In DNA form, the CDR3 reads TGTGCCAGCAGTTCGGGACAGGGGGCTATCTACGAGCAGTACTTC. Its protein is CASSSGQGAIYEQYF.

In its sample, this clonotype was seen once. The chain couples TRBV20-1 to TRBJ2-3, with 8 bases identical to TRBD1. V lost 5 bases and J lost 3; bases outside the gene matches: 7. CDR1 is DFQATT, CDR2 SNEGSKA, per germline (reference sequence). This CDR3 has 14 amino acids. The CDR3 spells CSAGGTGGTDTQYF. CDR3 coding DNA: TGCAGTGCTGGGGGTACAGGGGGGACAGATACGCAGTATTTT.

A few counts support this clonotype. CDR3 region: CASSRPRPGSYNEQFF. Written as DNA, the CDR3 is TGCGCCAGCAGCCGACCGAGGCCTGGCTCCTACAATGAGCAGTTCTTC. The V and J genes are TRBV4-1 and TRBJ2-1; D unclear. The CDR3 is 16 residues long. The germline gives CDR1 MGHRA, CDR2 YSYEKL. Trimming took off 4 bases at V and 0 bases at J, with 13 bases between the two ends.

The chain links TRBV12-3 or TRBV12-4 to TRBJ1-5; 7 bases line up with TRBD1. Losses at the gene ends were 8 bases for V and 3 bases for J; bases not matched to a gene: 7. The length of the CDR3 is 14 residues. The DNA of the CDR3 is TGTGCCAGCGGGGACAGTCGCTCCAATCAGCCCCAGCATTTT. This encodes CASGDSRSNQPQHF.

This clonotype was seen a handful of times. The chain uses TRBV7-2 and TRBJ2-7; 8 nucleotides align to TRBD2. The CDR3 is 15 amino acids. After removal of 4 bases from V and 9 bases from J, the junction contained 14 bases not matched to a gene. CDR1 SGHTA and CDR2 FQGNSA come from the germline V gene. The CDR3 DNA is TGTGCCAGCAGCTCCGGGGGGGTTAAAAGGGTCGGGCAGTACTTC. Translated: CASSSGGVKRVGQYF. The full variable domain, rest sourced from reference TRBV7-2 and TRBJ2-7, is GAGVSQSPSNKVTEKGKDVELRCDPISGHTALYWYRQSLGQGLEFLIYFQGNSAPDKSGLPSDRFSAERTGGSVSTLTIQRTQQEDSAVYLCASSSGGVKRVGQYFGPGTRLTVT.

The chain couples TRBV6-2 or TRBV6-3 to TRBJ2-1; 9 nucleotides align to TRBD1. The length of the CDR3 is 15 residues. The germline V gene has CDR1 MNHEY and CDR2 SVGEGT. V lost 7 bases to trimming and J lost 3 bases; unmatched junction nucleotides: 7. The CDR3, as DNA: TGTGCCAGCACCCTAAGGGACAGGGTCTACAATGAGCAGTTCTTC. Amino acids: CASTLRDRVYNEQFF.

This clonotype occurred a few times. This CDR3 reads CASSLAYDRVSNEQFF. CDR3 DNA: TGTGCCAGCAGCTTGGCCTACGACAGGGTTAGCAATGAGCAGTTCTTC. The chain recombines TRBV5-4 with TRBJ2-1; 7 nucleotides match TRBD1. The CDR3 runs 16 residues. With V trimmed by 0 bases and J by 6 bases, 9 bases remained unmatched. CDR1 and CDR2 from the germline V gene are SGHNT and YYREEE (reference sequence).

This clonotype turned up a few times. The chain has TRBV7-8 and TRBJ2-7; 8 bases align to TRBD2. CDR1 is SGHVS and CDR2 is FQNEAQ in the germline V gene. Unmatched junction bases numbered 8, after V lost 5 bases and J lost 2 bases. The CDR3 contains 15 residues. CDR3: CASSPSSSGPYEQYV. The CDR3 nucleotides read TGTGCCAGCAGCCCTTCATCTAGCGGGCCCTACGAGCAGTACGTC.

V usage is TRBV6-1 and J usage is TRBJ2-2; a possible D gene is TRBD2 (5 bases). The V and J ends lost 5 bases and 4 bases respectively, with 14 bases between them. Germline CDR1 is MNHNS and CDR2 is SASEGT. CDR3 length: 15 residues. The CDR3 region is CASSPSWGVTGELFF. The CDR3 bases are TGTGCCAGCAGTCCATCGTGGGGAGTCACCGGGGAGCTGTTTTTT.

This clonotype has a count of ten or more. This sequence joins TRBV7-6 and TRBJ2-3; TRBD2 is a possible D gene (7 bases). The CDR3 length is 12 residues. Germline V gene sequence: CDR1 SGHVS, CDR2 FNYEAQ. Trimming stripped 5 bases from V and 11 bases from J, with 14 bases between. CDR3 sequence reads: CASSPGGGRQYF. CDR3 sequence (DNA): TGTGCCAGCAGCCCTGGGGGGGGCCGGCAGTATTTT.

CDR3 in amino acids: CASRKGLAGGGGEQYF. The CDR3 nucleotides read TGTGCCAGCAGAAAGGGACTAGCGGGCGGAGGGGGCGAGCAGTACTTC. The J gene is TRBJ2-7, the V gene TRBV6-1, with 12 positions matching TRBD2. Losses at the gene ends were 6 bases for V and 6 bases for J; bases not matched to a gene: 12. The CDR3 covers 16 residues. Germline V CDR1 and CDR2: MNHNS, SASEGT.